The 32 T cell receptor beta chains below all came from one sample that was sequenced in a study of T cells in Graves' hyperthyroidism and ophthalmopathy. TCR beta CDR3 sequences were amplified from RNA transcripts. The HTBI primer set drove a first-round RT-PCR of the TCR CDR3. Using its own MiXCR run on the multiplex PCR reads, TCRdb lists one record per CDR3 protein. Among some 510,000 distinct CDR3 sequences listed, less than 25% were seen once. The sequencing input was blood. The source of these receptors is a young man with Graves' hyperthyroidism.

This clonotype has a count of ten or more. The CDR3 DNA follows: TGTGCCTGGCTGGAGGTACCCAGGGACTATGGCTACACCTTC. Translated, it gives CAWLEVPRDYGYTF. The chain uses TRBV30 and TRBJ1-2, with D maybe TRBD1 (5 bases). Germline V CDR1 and CDR2: GTSNPN, SVGIG (reference sequence). Trimming removed 5 bases at V and 3 bases at J, with 16 bases between. This CDR3 has 14 amino acids.

At least ten counts were recorded for this clonotype. The V call is TRBV6-5, the J call TRBJ1-1; the D is unclear. The germline V gene encodes CDR1 MNHEY and CDR2 SVGAGI. The CDR3 is 13 amino acids. Trimming removed 8 bases at V and 4 bases at J, with 14 bases between. DNA for the CDR3: TGTGCCAGCTCTACTGGGGAAGTCACTGAAGCTTTCTTT. Its translation is CASSTGEVTEAFF.

This clonotype was recorded at least ten times. The CDR3 sequence: CASSYLRTGWQETQYF. CDR3 nucleotide sequence: TGTGCCAGCAGTTACCTACGGACAGGGTGGCAAGAGACCCAGTACTTC. V is TRBV6-2 or TRBV6-3 and J is TRBJ2-5, with TRBD1 matching 8 bases. The CDR3 covers 16 residues. CDR1 MNHEY and CDR2 SVGEGT come from the germline V gene. V trimming: 2 bases; J trimming: 2 bases; junction bases outside the gene matches: 7.

The chain combines TRBV5-4 with TRBJ2-2; TRBD2 might be the D (5 bases). This CDR3 spans 17 amino acids. The V gene's germline CDR1 is SGHNT and CDR2 YYREEE (reference sequence). Trimming stripped 4 bases from V and 7 bases from J, with 23 bases between. The CDR3 is CASSVEGMGSLSGELFF. Here the CDR3 DNA reads TGTGCCAGCAGCGTTGAGGGTATGGGTAGCTTGAGCGGGGAGCTGTTTTTT.

The table lists this clonotype with many counts. The V and J genes are TRBV19 and TRBJ2-7; D uncertain. The germline V and J ends were trimmed by 2 bases and 2 bases, with 13 bases remaining between them. Germline loops: CDR1 LNHDA, CDR2 SQIVND (reference sequence). This CDR3 spans 15 amino acids. The CDR3 spells CASSISPEPTYEQYF. CDR3 DNA: TGTGCCAGTAGTATATCCCCCGAGCCGACCTACGAGCAGTACTTC.

Remarks on this clonotype: A much more abundant neighbour one base away suggests this may be a read error. The rearrangement links TRBV15 to TRBJ1-1; D possibly corresponds to TRBD1 (5 bases). The length of the CDR3 is 13 residues. Germline V gives CDR1 LNHNV, CDR2 YYDKDF (reference sequence). The CDR3 sequence is CVTSRGVNLGAFF. DNA for the CDR3: TGTGTCACCAGCAGAGGGGTAAATCTAGGAGCTTTCTTT.

This clonotype was found a few times. DNA for the CDR3: TGTGCCAGCAGCTTAGTTGTTGGGCAGGGTGGCGAGCAGTACTTC. This sequence encodes CASSLVVGQGGEQYF. This sequence joins TRBV7-8 and TRBJ2-7; TRBD1 might be the D (5 bases). With 1 base removed from V and 6 bases from J, the gap between germline ends came to 16 bases. CDR3 length: 15 residues. Germline CDR1 and CDR2: SGHVS and FQNEAQ.

There are many counts of this clonotype. The gene calls are TRBV10-3 and TRBJ1-2, with D possibly being TRBD1 (6 bases). This CDR3 comprises 15 residues. Trimming took 10 bases from V and 1 from J, leaving 19 bases between them. CDR1 is ENHRY and CDR2 is SYGVKD in the germline V gene. In nucleotides, the CDR3 is TGTGCCACCTCGGACAGTCCGCGCGGTAACTATGGCTACACCTTC. Translated: CATSDSPRGNYGYTF.

The table lists this clonotype with many counts. The V call is TRBV4-2, the J call TRBJ1-1, with D unclear. Trimming took off 1 base at V and 3 bases at J, with 15 bases between the two ends. Germline values: CDR1 LGHNA, CDR2 YNFKEQ. This CDR3 region has 16 residues. The CDR3 sequence is CASSQVGRRADTEAFF. The CDR3 coding sequence is TGTGCCAGCAGCCAAGTTGGAAGGAGGGCGGACACTGAAGCTTTCTTT.

This sequence joins TRBV20-1 and TRBJ1-1; no reliable D call. The germline V gene has CDR1 DFQATT and CDR2 SNEGSKA (reference sequence). V gave up 5 bases and J gave up 1 base, with 8 bases separating them. The CDR3 length is 12 residues. CDR3 nucleotide sequence: TGCAGTGCTCGGTATTGGAACACTGAAGCTTTCTTT. This codes for CSARYWNTEAFF.

This clonotype was observed a few times. V gene TRBV12-3 or TRBV12-4 combines with J gene TRBJ2-2; D is possibly TRBD1 (6 bases). Trimming left V 6 bases short and J 2 bases short, with 13 bases between. CDR3 length equals 15 residues. The CDR3 DNA reads as TGTGCCAGCAGCAACCGACAGGAAAACACCGGGGAGCTGTTTTTT. It is translated as CASSNRQENTGELFF.

This clonotype was seen only a few times. V usage is TRBV30 and J usage is TRBJ1-1; D is possibly TRBD1 (5 bases). This CDR3 has 10 residues. Germline loops: CDR1 GTSNPN, CDR2 SVGIG (reference sequence). Trimming left V 8 bases short and J 2 bases short, with 6 bases between. This CDR3 reads CAGGNTEAFF. The CDR3 region has the DNA TGTGCCGGGGGTAACACTGAAGCTTTCTTT.

This clonotype was seen a few times. The chain recombines TRBV6-2 or TRBV6-3 with TRBJ2-5; TRBD2 is a possible D gene (5 bases). CDR3 length equals 15 residues. CDR1 and CDR2 (germline): MNHEY, SVGEGT. Trimming shortened V by 4 bases and J by 2 bases, and 14 bases separated the two germline ends. CDR3 residues: CASSSTKSGQETQYF. CDR3 sequence (DNA): TGTGCCAGCAGTTCCACTAAGAGCGGTCAAGAGACCCAGTACTTC.

In this sample, this clonotype turned up once. The V and J genes are TRBV6-4 and TRBJ2-7; 9 nucleotides align to TRBD1. With 6 bases clipped from V and 5 bases from J, the junction kept 11 bases outside the gene matches. The V gene's germline CDR1 is MRHNA and CDR2 SNTAGT. The CDR3 extends over 15 amino acids. The CDR3 DNA is TGTGCCAGCAGAAGTCGGAGGACAGGGGCAAACGAGCAGTACTTC. Protein sequence: CASRSRRTGANEQYF.

The rearrangement links TRBV19 to TRBJ2-7; D unclear. V was shortened by 3 bases and J by 3 bases, with 12 bases between the two germline ends. The CDR3 runs 14 residues. Per the germline V gene, CDR1 is LNHDA and CDR2 is SQIVND (reference sequence). CDR3 region: CASSMSGPSYEQYF. Written as DNA, the CDR3 is TGTGCCAGTAGTATGTCCGGGCCGAGCTACGAGCAGTACTTC.

This rearrangement joins TRBV26 to TRBJ1-1; the table names TRBD1, a call not compared with the DNA. TRBV26 is noted as a pseudogene. This CDR3 has 13 residues. CDR3 DNA: TGTGCCAGCATCTACCTGGGGGGCACTGAAGCTTTCTTT. Encoded protein: CASIYLGGTEAFF.

This clonotype came up many times. V usage is TRBV20-1 and J usage is TRBJ1-3; no reliable D call. The CDR3 spans 13 residues. The germline V gene has CDR1 DFQATT and CDR2 SNEGSKA (reference sequence). Trimming took off 3 bases at V and 3 bases at J, with 9 bases between the two ends. The CDR3 sequence: CSASPWGGNTIYF. The CDR3 nucleotides are TGCAGTGCTAGCCCCTGGGGTGGAAACACCATATATTTT.

This clonotype has ten or more counts. The V and J genes are TRBV19 and TRBJ2-5; the D gene is possibly TRBD1 (6 bases). CDR1 is LNHDA and CDR2 is SQIVND in the germline V gene (reference sequence). CDR3 length: 14 amino acids. V was shortened by 4 bases and J by 5 bases, with 14 bases between the two germline ends. As DNA, the CDR3 is TGTGCCAGTAGTACACAGGGTTACGTGGAGACCCAGTACTTC. It is translated as CASSTQGYVETQYF.

This clonotype has more than one count but fewer than ten. The gene calls are TRBV11-1 and TRBJ2-7, with TRBD2 matching over 14 bases. From germline, CDR1 is SGHAT and CDR2 FQDESV (reference sequence). J was trimmed by 7 bases and V by 1 base; bases with no gene match: 9. The CDR3 spans 17 residues. CDR3: CASSLVWTSGGPGEQYF. In DNA, the CDR3 is TGTGCCAGCAGCTTAGTATGGACTAGCGGGGGGCCGGGGGAGCAGTACTTC.

In this sample, this clonotype turned up many times. This rearrangement joins TRBV29-1 to TRBJ1-1; no firm D call. Per germline, CDR1 SQVTM and CDR2 ANQGSEA. Trimming pared 4 bases from V and 4 bases from J, leaving 13 bases between. CDR3 size: 13 residues. The CDR3 region has the DNA TGCAGCGTTGTTCTGGGATGGGGCACTGAAGCTTTCTTT. Its translation is CSVVLGWGTEAFF.

Regarding this clonotype: A junction end diverges from the germline sequence, so it may reflect a read error. The chain links TRBV9 to TRBJ1-1, with 7 bases fitting TRBD1. Germline V gene sequence: CDR1 SGDLS, CDR2 YYNGEE. The CDR3 is 14 residues long. The CDR3 region has the DNA TGTGCCAGCTGCGTAGACAGGGTGAACACTGAAGCTTTCTTT. This sequence encodes CASCVDRVNTEAFF. Supplemented by reference TRBV9 and TRBJ1-1, the full variable domain reads DSGVTQTPKHLITATGQRVTLRCSPRSGDLSVYWYQQSLDQGLQFLIQYYNGEERAKGNILERFSAQQFPDLHSELNLSSLELGDSALYFCASCVDRVNTEAFFGQGTRLTVV.

This clonotype was recorded at least ten times. V and J are TRBV7-8 and TRBJ2-5; 11 nucleotides align to TRBD1. V shed 3 bases and J 7 bases; nucleotides not matched to a gene: 7. The CDR3 spans 15 residues. Germline CDR1 is SGHVS and CDR2 is FQNEAQ. The chain's CDR3 is CASSLGTGGRGTQYF. The DNA of the CDR3 is TGTGCCAGCAGCTTGGGGACAGGGGGACGGGGGACCCAGTACTTC.

This clonotype has a count of ten or more. The V and J genes are TRBV7-9 and TRBJ2-2; perhaps TRBD1 as D (5 bases). V gave up 0 bases and J gave up 3 bases, with 8 bases separating them. The germline gives CDR1 SEHNR, CDR2 FQNEAQ (reference sequence). This CDR3 contains 15 residues. The CDR3 nucleotides read TGTGCCAGCAGCTTAGCGGGGCCAGACACCGGGGAGCTGTTTTTT. Protein: CASSLAGPDTGELFF.

A few counts support this clonotype. The chain joins TRBV20-1 to TRBJ2-5; 7 bases line up with TRBD2. Germline V gene lookup returns CDR1 DFQATT and CDR2 SNEGSKA (reference sequence). The junction had 9 bases not matched to a gene; V was cut back by 0 bases and J by 2 bases. This CDR3 is built from 16 residues. DNA of the CDR3: TGCAGTGCTAGAGATGAATTGGCGGGGGAACAAGAGACCCAGTACTTC. It encodes CSARDELAGEQETQYF.

There are many counts of this clonotype. J is TRBJ1-1 and V is TRBV6-2 or TRBV6-3; D uncertain. The CDR3 covers 12 residues. V lost 7 bases and J 1 base, leaving 7 bases between the germline ends. CDR1 and CDR2 (germline): MNHEY, SVGEGT. The CDR3 is CASNTRNTEAFF. The DNA for the CDR3 is TGTGCCAGCAACACGAGGAACACTGAAGCTTTCTTT.

Ten or more counts support this clonotype. The gene calls are TRBV12-3 or TRBV12-4 and TRBJ2-5, with D maybe TRBD1 (6 bases). Trimming took 7 bases from V and 4 from J, leaving 16 bases between them. This CDR3 has 14 amino acids. CDR3 in amino acids: CASNPEGVTETQYF. CDR3 sequence (DNA): TGTGCCAGCAATCCCGAGGGGGTTACAGAGACCCAGTACTTC.

The J gene is TRBJ1-2, the V gene TRBV7-9, with unresolved D. V was cut by 3 bases and J by 1 base, with 12 bases left in between. This CDR3 spans 15 amino acids. Germline CDR1 is SEHNR and CDR2 is FQNEAQ (reference sequence). CDR3 loop: CASSFPGGSNYGYTF. The DNA of the CDR3 is TGTGCCAGCAGCTTTCCCGGAGGTAGTAACTATGGCTACACCTTC.

The count of this clonotype is one. The chain joins TRBV2 to TRBJ1-3, with D perhaps matching TRBD1 (5 bases). CDR1 is SNHLY, CDR2 FYNNEI, per germline. This CDR3 is built from 12 residues. V was cut by 10 bases and J by 3 bases, with 10 bases left in between. CDR3 sequence: CATKGDGNTIYF. The CDR3 DNA sequence: TGTGCCACCAAAGGGGATGGAAACACCATATATTTT.

This clonotype appeared a few times. The rearrangement joins TRBV6-1 to TRBJ2-2; D is unresolved. The CDR3 consists of 13 residues. The V and J ends lost 5 bases and 5 bases respectively, with 9 bases between them. The germline gives CDR1 MNHNS, CDR2 SASEGT. The CDR3 DNA follows: TGTGCCAGCAGTCCTCGCCAGACCGGGGAGCTGTTTTTT. Its protein product is CASSPRQTGELFF.

This clonotype was found many times. The CDR3: CASSPNDYHGYTF. CDR3 bases: TGTGCCAGCAGTCCGAACGACTATCACGGCTACACCTTC. This chain joins TRBV6-1 and TRBJ1-2; D uncertain. There are 13 residues in the CDR3. Trimming pared 5 bases from V and 8 bases from J, leaving 15 bases between. The germline CDR1 and CDR2 sequences are MNHNS and SASEGT.

This clonotype occurred a few times. A read error may produce the germline difference seen at one junction end. This chain uses TRBV6-1 with TRBJ2-5, with no clear D. The CDR3 extends over 14 amino acids. Germline V gives CDR1 MNHNS, CDR2 SASEGT. The CDR3 nucleotides are TGTGCCAGCAGCGAAGGACCCTTCACCGAGACCCAGTACTTC. Protein sequence: CASSEGPFTETQYF.

This clonotype was counted ten times or more. This CDR3 is missing its conserved last phenylalanine or tryptophan, likely due to a read error. The V gene is TRBV28, the J gene TRBJ1-2; D may be TRBD1 (6 bases). Per germline, CDR1 MDHEN and CDR2 SYDVKM. CDR3 size: 12 residues. CDR3 in DNA: TGTGCGCACAGGGCCCCTAACTATGGCTACACCCTC. This gives the protein CAHRAPNYGYTL.